This is a list of T cell receptor beta chains from one sample in a study of STAT5B mutations in CD4+ large granular lymphocyte leukemia. Method: immunoSEQ multiplex PCR; TCRdb's copy keeps in-frame clones and lacks some. The sample holds tens of thousands of clones; about 80% are singletons and the top ten take under 0.4%. The source material was CD4+ T cells from blood buffy coats. The receptors come from a human donor in good health. Both conserved end residues are part of each CDR3. D genes are given only for firm matches. Clone sizes are given selectively: once, few, many, or a class where the clone is expanded.

J gene: TRBJ1-1; V gene: TRBV6-5; clone size: -; D gene: -; CDR3 DNA: TGTGCCAGCAGTTACCCGGACAGCACTGAAGCTTTCTTT; CDR3 protein: CASSYPDSTEAFF
J gene: TRBJ2-7; V gene: TRBV19; clone size: few; D gene: -; CDR3 DNA: TGTGCCAGTAGTATCAGGACCGAAGGCGAGCAGTACTTC; CDR3 protein: CASSIRTEGEQYF
J gene: TRBJ2-7; V gene: TRBV9; clone size: -; D gene: TRBD2; CDR3 DNA: TGTGCCAGCAGCCTAGCCGGGACTAGCGAAATCTACGAGCAGTACTTC; CDR3 protein: CASSLAGTSEIYEQYF
J gene: TRBJ2-1; V gene: TRBV7-9; clone size: -; D gene: -; CDR3 DNA: TGTGCCAGCAGCTTACGAAGCGCCGAGGGGCGGGAGCAGTTCTTC; CDR3 protein: CASSLRSAEGREQFF
J gene: TRBJ2-7; V gene: TRBV27; clone size: -; D gene: -; CDR3 DNA: TGTGCCAGCAGTAGATACTCCAGCTACGAGCAGTACTTC; CDR3 protein: CASSRYSSYEQYF
J gene: TRBJ2-3; V gene: TRBV15; clone size: -; D gene: -; CDR3 DNA: TGTGCCGAGCGATTAAGACAGGAGTTCACAGATACGCAGTATTTT; CDR3 protein: CAERLRQEFTDTQYF
J gene: TRBJ2-1; V gene: TRBV7-8; clone size: -; D gene: TRBD1; CDR3 DNA: TGTGCCAGCAGCCTAGTTGAGACAGGGAATGAGCAGTTCTTC; CDR3 protein: CASSLVETGNEQFF
J gene: TRBJ2-5; V gene: TRBV6-1; clone size: -; D gene: TRBD1; CDR3 DNA: TGTGCCAGCAGTGAAACAGGGGTTGGGACCCAGTACTTC; CDR3 protein: CASSETGVGTQYF
J gene: TRBJ1-1; V gene: TRBV30; clone size: few; D gene: -; CDR3 DNA: TGTGCCTGGAGTGTATCTGTGAACACTGAAGCTTTCTTT; CDR3 protein: CAWSVSVNTEAFF
J gene: TRBJ1-6; V gene: TRBV6-1; clone size: -; D gene: -; CDR3 DNA: TGTGCCAGCACCGAAGGGTCAGGGAATCATTCACCCCTCCACTTT; CDR3 protein: CASTEGSGNHSPLHF
J gene: TRBJ1-6; V gene: TRBV18; clone size: -; D gene: TRBD1; CDR3 DNA: TGTGCCAGCTCACTCTCTGGACAGGAGCATTCACCCCTCCACTTT; CDR3 protein: CASSLSGQEHSPLHF
J gene: TRBJ2-2; V gene: TRBV25-1; clone size: -; D gene: TRBD1; CDR3 DNA: TGTGCCAGCAGTGCCCCGACAGGGGGCAACACCGGGGAGCTGTTTTTT; CDR3 protein: CASSAPTGGNTGELFF
J gene: TRBJ2-7; V gene: TRBV4-2; clone size: -; D gene: -; CDR3 DNA: TGTGCCAGCAGCCAAGCCTCCCGGGCCTACGAGCAGTACTTC; CDR3 protein: CASSQASRAYEQYF
J gene: TRBJ2-1; V gene: TRBV29-1; clone size: -; D gene: -; CDR3 DNA: TGCAGCGTTGATGGGGTCTCCTACAATGAGCAGTTCTTC; CDR3 protein: CSVDGVSYNEQFF
J gene: TRBJ1-1; V gene: TRBV10-3; clone size: -; D gene: TRBD1; CDR3 DNA: TGTGCCATCACGTCCGCGGGGGACAGCGCACCTTACACTGAAGCTTTCTTT; CDR3 protein: CAITSAGDSAPYTEAFF
J gene: TRBJ1-1; V gene: TRBV29-1; clone size: -; D gene: TRBD1; CDR3 DNA: TGCAGCGTTGGAGGGACAGGACGGGGGACTGAAGCTTTCTTT; CDR3 protein: CSVGGTGRGTEAFF
J gene: TRBJ2-2; V gene: TRBV10-3; clone size: -; D gene: -; CDR3 DNA: TGTGCCATCCGAATAACTAGGGACACCGGGGAGCTGTTTTTT; CDR3 protein: CAIRITRDTGELFF
J gene: TRBJ2-7; V gene: TRBV5-1; clone size: once; D gene: -; CDR3 DNA: TGCGCCAGCAGAACCCGACAGAGGGATAGAAACGAGCAGTACTTC; CDR3 protein: CASRTRQRDRNEQYF
J gene: TRBJ2-7; V gene: TRBV5-4; clone size: -; D gene: -; CDR3 DNA: TGTGCCAGCAGCTTGGAGGGGGGGTCCTCCTACGAGCAGTACTTC; CDR3 protein: CASSLEGGSSYEQYF
J gene: TRBJ1-1; V gene: TRBV11-2; clone size: -; D gene: -; CDR3 DNA: TGTGCCAGCAGCCCGGGACAACCTTCAGGGAAAGCTTTCTTT; CDR3 protein: CASSPGQPSGKAFF
J gene: TRBJ2-2; V gene: TRBV27; clone size: -; D gene: TRBD1; CDR3 DNA: TGTGCCAGCAGGACAGGGTGGACCGGGGAGCTGTTTTTT; CDR3 protein: CASRTGWTGELFF
J gene: TRBJ1-3; V gene: TRBV9; clone size: -; D gene: -; CDR3 DNA: TGTGCCAGCAGCGTAGGGGTAAGCTCTGGAAACACCATATATTTT; CDR3 protein: CASSVGVSSGNTIYF
J gene: TRBJ2-5; V gene: TRBV5-1; clone size: -; D gene: TRBD1; CDR3 DNA: TGCGCCAGCAGTTACGGGCAGGGGGCTAGGGAGACCCAGTACTTC; CDR3 protein: CASSYGQGARETQYF
J gene: TRBJ2-5; V gene: TRBV5-1; clone size: -; D gene: TRBD2; CDR3 DNA: TGCGCCAGCAGCCCAGGATGGGGTAGCGGGAAGCCGACCCAGTACTTC; CDR3 protein: CASSPGWGSGKPTQYF
J gene: TRBJ1-1; V gene: TRBV6-5; clone size: -; D gene: -; CDR3 DNA: TGTGCCAGCAGTTACTCCAGGCAGGGCCGCACTGAAGCTTTCTTT; CDR3 protein: CASSYSRQGRTEAFF
J gene: TRBJ2-3; V gene: TRBV19; clone size: -; D gene: -; CDR3 DNA: TGTGCCAGTAGGCTAGGGTGGTCTAGCACAGATACGCAGTATTTT; CDR3 protein: CASRLGWSSTDTQYF
J gene: TRBJ2-3; V gene: TRBV7-3; clone size: -; D gene: -; CDR3 DNA: TGTGCCAGCAGCTCGAGACAGTCCACAGATACGCAGTATTTT; CDR3 protein: CASSSRQSTDTQYF